Each of the 29 T cell receptor beta chains below was sequenced from the same sample in a study of Ad26.COV2.S vaccination and SARS-CoV-2 variants (dated by TCRdb to the early 2020s). The treatment or condition label corresponds to: 19 received Ad26.COV2.S at low or high dose, single or two shots; about 5 received placebo; per-sample allocation not given. For vaccine and placebo recipients, the sequenced repertoires came from samples collected on day 63 after the first injection. Libraries were prepared through the immunoSEQ multiplex PCR assay. TCRdb holds this immuneACCESS table with in-frame rearrangements only. Some clones are missing; in checked studies, unresolved V genes explain under half, and the rest has no known cause. The sample table shows approximately 480,000 clones, and around 88% are seen once. In total, the top ten clones hold roughly 13% of the sample. Specimen: peripheral blood, collected in a trial of Ad26.COV2.S vaccine versus placebo. These receptors were obtained from a person between 18 and 65 years old who received the Ad26.COV2.S COVID-19 vaccine or a placebo.

To note about this clone: The junction does not match germline at one end; this may be a read error. V and J are TRBV6-4 and TRBJ2-7; TRBD2 matches at 15 bases. Germline loops: CDR1 MRHNA, CDR2 SNTAGT. CDR3 size: 19 residues. The CDR3 loop is CASSDSGLAGGPSSYVQYF. In DNA form, the CDR3 reads TGTGCCAGCAGTGACTCAGGACTAGCGGGAGGGCCTTCCTCCTACGTGCAGTACTTC.

The genes are TRBV10-3 and TRBJ2-1; 12 bases line up with TRBD2. The junction had 3 bases not matched to a gene; V was cut back by 10 bases and J by 5 bases. The CDR3 consists of 13 residues. Germline CDR1 reads ENHRY; CDR2 reads SYGVKD. The CDR3 region is CATWTSGNNEQFF. CDR3 DNA sequence: TGTGCCACCTGGACTAGCGGGAACAATGAGCAGTTCTTC.

The rearrangement links TRBV3-1 (or the pseudogene TRBV3-2) to TRBJ1-5; D not resolved. This CDR3 has 16 amino acids. Germline V gene sequence: CDR1 LGHDT, CDR2 YNNKEL (reference sequence). V gave up 4 bases and J gave up 0 bases, with 13 bases separating them. CDR3 amino acids: CASSPSASFSNQPQHF. The CDR3 nucleotides read TGTGCCAGCAGCCCCTCGGCCTCCTTTAGCAATCAGCCCCAGCATTTT.

This rearrangement joins TRBV24-1 to TRBJ2-5; 7 bases fit TRBD2. This CDR3 has 17 residues. CDR1 is KGHDR, CDR2 SFDVKD, per germline. Trimming at V came to 4 bases and at J to 8 bases, leaving 18 bases not matched to a gene. For the CDR3, the DNA is TGTGCCACCAGTGACCCCCCGGGTAGCCTGGGGAGGGACACCCAGTACTTC. It specifies CATSDPPGSLGRDTQYF.

This chain connects TRBV10-1 to TRBJ2-1; D gene uncertain. Looked up from germline, CDR1 is WNHNN and CDR2 is SYGVQD (reference sequence). Between the trimmed V and J ends, which lost 7 bases and 5 bases, there was a span of 12 bases. The CDR3 has 13 amino acids. CDR3 in DNA: TGCGCCAGCATATTGGCCAAAAACAATGAGCAGTTCTTC. Its protein is CASILAKNNEQFF.

The chain couples TRBV6-5 to TRBJ2-3, with D unresolved. Trimming stripped 3 bases from V and 6 bases from J, with 13 bases between. This CDR3 is 14 amino acids long. Germline lookup yields CDR1 MNHEY and CDR2 SVGAGI. CDR3: CASSYSRRHDTQYF. CDR3 sequence (DNA): TGTGCCAGCAGTTATTCTCGTAGACATGATACGCAGTATTTT.

The CDR3 DNA follows: TGTGCCACCAGCAGAGGACAGGGGAGGTCACCCCTCCACTTT. Translated, it gives CATSRGQGRSPLHF. This rearrangement joins TRBV15 to TRBJ1-6; TRBD1 agrees at 8 bases. The junction had 3 bases not matched to a gene; V was cut back by 1 base and J by 10 bases. Germline V gives CDR1 LNHNV, CDR2 YYDKDF (reference sequence). The length of the CDR3 is 14 residues. The full variable domain, in which reference TRBV15 and TRBJ1-6 provide the parts outside the CDR3, is DAMVIQNPRYQVTQFGKPVTLSCSQTLNHNVMYWYQQKSSQAPKLLFHYYDKDFNNEADTPDNFQSRRPNTSFCFLDIRSPGLGDTAMYLCATSRGQGRSPLHFGNGTRLTVT.

The V and J genes are TRBV9 and TRBJ2-7; either TRBD1 or TRBD2 may supply D (5 bases each). The CDR3 totals 16 residues. Per the germline V gene, CDR1 is SGDLS and CDR2 is YYNGEE. The V gene lost 1 base and the J gene lost 3 bases, with 17 bases spanning the gap. DNA for the CDR3: TGTGCCAGCAGCGTATCCGGGGACGCTTTTATCTACGAGCAGTACTTC. Translated, it gives CASSVSGDAFIYEQYF. The full variable domain, rest sourced from reference TRBV9 and TRBJ2-7, is DSGVTQTPKHLITATGQRVTLRCSPRSGDLSVYWYQQSLDQGLQFLIQYYNGEERAKGNILERFSAQQFPDLHSELNLSSLELGDSALYFCASSVSGDAFIYEQYFGPGTRLTVT.

The chain employs TRBV9 and TRBJ2-7; 8 nucleotides match TRBD1. The CDR3 is made up of 15 amino acids. Unmatched junction bases numbered 11, after V lost 4 bases and J lost 5 bases. CDR1 is SGDLS, CDR2 YYNGEE, per germline. CDR3 loop: CASSPRDRWRDEQYF. In nucleotides, the CDR3 is TGTGCCAGCAGCCCCAGGGACAGGTGGAGGGACGAGCAGTACTTC.

This clone showed up just a few times. V gene TRBV6-6 combines with J gene TRBJ1-6; 7 positions agree with TRBD1. There are 15 residues in the CDR3. CDR1 MNHNY and CDR2 SVGAGI come from the germline V gene (reference sequence). The V gene end was trimmed by 6 bases and the J gene end by 11 bases; junction bases not matched to a gene: 13. Written as DNA, the CDR3 is TGTGCCAGCAGGGAATACAGGGGAGGGAGGACACCCCTCCACTTT. It translates to CASREYRGGRTPLHF.

The rearrangement links TRBV4-2 to TRBJ2-1; tentatively, D is TRBD1 (6 bases). Germline CDR1 and CDR2: LGHNA and YNFKEQ. Trimming took 0 bases from V and 3 from J, leaving 18 bases between them. CDR3 size: 18 residues. The CDR3 reads CASSQERWGLTHYNEQFF. DNA of the CDR3: TGTGCCAGCAGCCAAGAGAGGTGGGGGCTTACCCACTACAATGAGCAGTTCTTC.

The gene calls are TRBV4-3 and TRBJ2-2; 9 bases align to TRBD1. The CDR3 runs to 20 residues. The germline CDR1 and CDR2 sequences are LGHNA and YSLEER. The trim removed 3 bases at V and 0 bases at J, leaving 14 bases unmatched. The chain's CDR3 is CASSHPEGTGLPPNTGELFF. In DNA form, the CDR3 reads TGCGCCAGCAGCCACCCAGAAGGGACAGGGCTGCCACCGAACACCGGGGAGCTGTTTTTT.

V gene TRBV28 combines with J gene TRBJ2-7; 15 bases are a match to TRBD2. V shed 4 bases, J shed 7 bases, and the junction held 8 bases outside the gene matches. Looked up from germline, CDR1 is MDHEN and CDR2 is SYDVKM. There are 16 residues in the CDR3. CDR3 in DNA: TGTGCCAGCAGTTCCGGGACTAGCGGGAGGTCGAGAGAGCAGTACTTC. It translates to CASSSGTSGRSREQYF.

The genes are TRBV7-2 and TRBJ2-3; 13 positions agree with TRBD2. This CDR3 comprises 19 residues. The V gene's germline CDR1 is SGHTA and CDR2 FQGNSA. Losses at the gene ends were 5 bases for V and 1 base for J; bases not matched to a gene: 12. The CDR3 is CASSARGLAGQRRTDTQYF. The CDR3 nucleotides are TGTGCCAGCAGCGCAAGGGGACTAGCGGGACAGAGACGCACAGATACGCAGTATTTT.

The chain recombines TRBV3-1 (or the pseudogene TRBV3-2) with TRBJ1-5; D call uncertain. With 0 bases removed from V and 2 bases from J, the gap between germline ends came to 8 bases. This CDR3 region has 15 residues. The germline V gene has CDR1 LGHDT and CDR2 YNNKEL (reference sequence). The CDR3 bases are TGTGCCAGCAGCCAAGATGCCGGGGGCAATCAGCCCCAGCATTTT. Amino acid sequence: CASSQDAGGNQPQHF.

The J gene is TRBJ1-1, the V gene TRBV6-5; no reliable D call. Looked up from germline, CDR1 is MNHEY and CDR2 is SVGAGI. The V gene lost 10 bases and the J gene lost 5 bases, with 20 bases spanning the gap. The CDR3 spans 14 residues. The CDR3 nucleotides read TGTGCCACCGGGTTGGGGAACCTGGGAACTGAAGCTTTCTTT. Its protein is CATGLGNLGTEAFF.

CDR3 in amino acids: CASSRRGERDGYTF. CDR3 nucleotide sequence: TGTGCCAGCTCACGTCGGGGAGAGAGAGATGGCTACACCTTC. The rearrangement joins TRBV18 to TRBJ1-2; D gene unclear. With 4 bases removed from V and 6 bases from J, the gap between germline ends came to 15 bases. The CDR3 contains 14 residues. Looked up from germline, CDR1 is KGHSH and CDR2 is LQKENI.

V is TRBV6-5 and J is TRBJ2-3; D possibly matches TRBD1 or TRBD2 (5 bases each). The CDR3 runs to 16 residues. Germline assignment: CDR1 MNHEY and CDR2 SVGAGI. V was cut by 2 bases and J by 2 bases, with 14 bases left in between. CDR3 loop: CASSYASLGVTDTQYF. The CDR3 region has the DNA TGTGCCAGCAGTTACGCTTCCCTGGGGGTCACAGATACGCAGTATTTT.

The chain carries TRBV6-2 or TRBV6-3 and TRBJ1-5, with D unresolved. Germline CDR1 MNHEY, CDR2 SVGEGT. V lost 6 bases and J 5 bases, leaving 23 bases between the germline ends. The CDR3 has 17 residues. CDR3 loop: CASSHHSLIKTDQPQHF. The CDR3 nucleotides are TGTGCCAGCAGCCACCACTCCCTAATCAAAACTGATCAGCCCCAGCATTTT.

CDR3: CASSGGYRDPYTF. For the CDR3, the DNA is TGTGCCAGCAGCGGGGGATACAGGGATCCCTACACCTTC. The gene calls are TRBV6-5 and TRBJ1-2, with D possibly being TRBD1 (6 bases). CDR1 is MNHEY and CDR2 is SVGAGI in the germline V gene. The V gene lost 6 bases and the J gene lost 10 bases, with 18 bases spanning the gap. This CDR3 has 13 amino acids.

This chain links TRBV28 with TRBJ1-2, with 8 bases fitting TRBD1. This CDR3 region has 15 residues. With 8 bases clipped from V and 7 bases from J, the junction kept 15 bases outside the gene matches. Germline V CDR1 and CDR2: MDHEN, SYDVKM. CDR3 loop: CASVLLGQGESGYTF. For the CDR3, the DNA is TGTGCCAGCGTACTGCTAGGACAGGGAGAATCTGGCTACACCTTC.

This chain joins TRBV7-9 and TRBJ1-5, with 7 bases aligning to TRBD1. The CDR3 is 14 amino acids. The germline CDR1 and CDR2 sequences are SEHNR and FQNEAQ (reference sequence). V gave up 3 bases and J gave up 3 bases; unmatched junction bases: 2. The DNA for the CDR3 is TGTGCCAGCAGCTTTGGGACAGCCAATCAGCCCCAGCATTTT. It yields the protein CASSFGTANQPQHF.

This clone was seen more than once but under ten times. This rearrangement joins TRBV6-2 or TRBV6-3 to TRBJ1-5, with D hard to call. CDR1 is MNHEY, CDR2 SVGEGT, per germline. This CDR3 is built from 12 residues. Deletions cut 4 bases from V and 5 bases from J, with 6 bases between. CDR3 sequence (DNA): TGTGCCAGCAGTTCGACTTATCAGCCCCAGCATTTT. This sequence encodes CASSSTYQPQHF.

The V and J genes are TRBV28 and TRBJ1-5; possible D gene TRBD1, 6 bases. This CDR3 spans 13 amino acids. Germline V CDR1 and CDR2: MDHEN, SYDVKM. The ends were cut back, 6 bases at V and 1 base at J, with 7 bases in the middle. The CDR3 is CASRDRSNQPQHF. In nucleotides, the CDR3 is TGTGCCAGCAGGGACAGAAGCAATCAGCCCCAGCATTTT.

DNA of the CDR3: TGTGCCAGTAGCATGGGACAGGGACAGTACAATGAGCAGTTCTTC. It codes for CASSMGQGQYNEQFF. This sequence joins TRBV19 and TRBJ2-1, with TRBD1 matching over 9 bases. V dropped 6 bases and J dropped 4; count of bases not matched to a gene: 7. The CDR3 runs to 15 residues. Germline CDR1 LNHDA, CDR2 SQIVND (reference sequence).

The gene calls are TRBV5-1 and TRBJ2-1; possibly TRBD1 for D (6 bases). CDR3 length: 12 amino acids. V was cut by 6 bases and J by 7 bases, with 11 bases left in between. Germline lookup yields CDR1 SGHRS and CDR2 YFSETQ. This CDR3 is CASKGQGNEQFF. The CDR3 coding sequence is TGCGCCAGCAAAGGGCAGGGGAATGAGCAGTTCTTC.

This clone was picked up one time. This chain connects TRBV10-3 to TRBJ2-1; D gene uncertain. The V end lost 11 bases, the J end lost 4 bases, and 15 bases lay between the germline ends. Germline-derived CDR1 and CDR2 are ENHRY and SYGVKD. The CDR3 length is 13 residues. The CDR3 nucleotides are TGTGCCTTACGGACGGCACTTTACAATGAGCAGTTCTTC. Amino acid sequence: CALRTALYNEQFF.

The V call is TRBV30, the J call TRBJ2-7; 7 nucleotides match TRBD1. The length of the CDR3 is 13 residues. V lost 5 bases to trimming and J lost 4 bases; unmatched junction nucleotides: 8. The germline V gene has CDR1 GTSNPN and CDR2 SVGIG (reference sequence). In nucleotides, the CDR3 is TGTGCCTGGTCCAGGGACAGAAAATACGAGCAGTACTTC. Translated: CAWSRDRKYEQYF.

The chain couples TRBV19 to TRBJ1-1; 10 bases line up with TRBD1. Germline V lookup: CDR1 LNHDA, CDR2 SQIVND (reference sequence). Trimming at V came to 9 bases and at J to 6 bases, leaving 16 bases not matched to a gene. The CDR3 is 16 residues long. The chain's CDR3 is CASARRDRGHAAEAFF. CDR3 coding DNA: TGTGCCAGCGCAAGACGGGACAGGGGCCACGCTGCTGAAGCTTTCTTT.